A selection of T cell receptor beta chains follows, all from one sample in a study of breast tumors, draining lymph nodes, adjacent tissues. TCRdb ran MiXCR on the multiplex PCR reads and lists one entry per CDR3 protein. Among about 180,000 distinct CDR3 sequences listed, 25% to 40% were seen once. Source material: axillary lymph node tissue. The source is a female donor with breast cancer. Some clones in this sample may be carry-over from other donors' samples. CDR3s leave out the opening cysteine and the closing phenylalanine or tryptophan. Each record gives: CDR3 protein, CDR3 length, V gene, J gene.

ASSRVGGYGYT,11,TRBV19,TRBJ1-2
ASSFIHLIQETQY,13,TRBV5-6,TRBJ2-5
ASSLGQVAYEQY,12,TRBV7-9,TRBJ2-7
ASSLGSGGIQPQH,13,TRBV5-6,TRBJ1-5
ATSDLKLAGNIRAVLRAGELF,21,TRBV24-1,TRBJ2-2
SVVPWNTEAF,10,TRBV29-1,TRBJ1-1
ASSLANVLT,9,TRBV7-8,TRBJ2-6
SARYGSGADTQY,12,TRBV20-1,TRBJ2-3
ASSQDLRASSYNSPLH,16,TRBV4-2,TRBJ1-6
ASSLGTGQSPLH,12,TRBV13,TRBJ1-6
ASSFQGMGEQY,11,TRBV12-3/TRBV12-4,TRBJ2-7
ASSLSGTAEQF,11,TRBV5-4,TRBJ2-1
ASSMTGGTKNEQY,13,TRBV19,TRBJ2-7
ASSPPRREVNVLT,13,TRBV18,TRBJ2-6
SAGRDRSSGNTIY,13,TRBV20-1,TRBJ1-3
ASSSSGAGANVLT,13,TRBV27,TRBJ2-6
ASSAQPGIDTQY,12,TRBV10-1,TRBJ2-3
ASSLDRDENSPLH,13,TRBV7-8,TRBJ1-6
ASSQEPRLAGFYNEQF,16,TRBV25-1,TRBJ2-1
ASSLTGGLRDGYT,13,TRBV7-2,TRBJ1-2
ASSLFGTDKQQY,12,TRBV5-6,TRBJ2-7
ASSPGTGATNQPQH,14,TRBV12-3/TRBV12-4,TRBJ1-5
ASSPRSALYPDTQY,14,TRBV7-9,TRBJ2-3